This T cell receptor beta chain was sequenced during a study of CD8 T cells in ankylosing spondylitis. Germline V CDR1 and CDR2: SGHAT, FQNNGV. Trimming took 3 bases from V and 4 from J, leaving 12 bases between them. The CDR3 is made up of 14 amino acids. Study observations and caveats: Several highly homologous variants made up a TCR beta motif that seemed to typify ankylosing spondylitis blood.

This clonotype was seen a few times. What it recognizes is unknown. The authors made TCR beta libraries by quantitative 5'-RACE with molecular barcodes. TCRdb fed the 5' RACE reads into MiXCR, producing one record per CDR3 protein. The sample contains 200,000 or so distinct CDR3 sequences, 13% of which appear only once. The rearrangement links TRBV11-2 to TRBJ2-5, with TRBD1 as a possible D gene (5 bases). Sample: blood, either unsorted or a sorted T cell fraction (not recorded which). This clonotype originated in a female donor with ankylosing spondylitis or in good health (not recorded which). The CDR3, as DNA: TGTGCCAGCAGCTTTCGTGGGGCCCGAGAGACCCAGTACTTC. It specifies CASSFRGARETQYF.